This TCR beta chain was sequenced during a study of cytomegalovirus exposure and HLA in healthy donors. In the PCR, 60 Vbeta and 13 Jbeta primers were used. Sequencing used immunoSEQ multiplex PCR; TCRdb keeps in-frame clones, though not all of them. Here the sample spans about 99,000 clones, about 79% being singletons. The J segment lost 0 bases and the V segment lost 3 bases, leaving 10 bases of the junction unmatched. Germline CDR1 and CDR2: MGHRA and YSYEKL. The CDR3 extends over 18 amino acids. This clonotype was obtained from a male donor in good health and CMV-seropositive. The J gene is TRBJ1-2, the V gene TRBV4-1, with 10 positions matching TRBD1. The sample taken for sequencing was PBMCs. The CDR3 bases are TGCGCCAGCAGCCACTTAACGACAGGGGGCACCTCTAACTATGGCTACACCTTC. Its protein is CASSHLTTGGTSNYGYTF.